This entry lists 9 T cell receptor beta chains sequenced from one sample in a study of blood T cell repertoires in COVID-19. Sequencing was performed with immunoSEQ multiplex PCR; in TCRdb, only in-frame clones are kept and a portion is missing. The data hold approximately 140,000 clones, with more than 85% observed a single time. Input material: peripheral blood. The receptor set was obtained from a man aged 50 to 60 with active or convalescent COVID-19.

The chain has TRBV2 and TRBJ1-1; D is unclear. In germline, CDR1 is SNHLY, CDR2 FYNNEI. There are 15 residues in the CDR3. The germline V and J ends were trimmed by 2 bases and 4 bases, with 14 bases remaining between them. CDR3 in DNA: TGTGCCAGCAGTGAATCCAGTGTATATGTCACTGAAGCTTTCTTT. It codes for CASSESSVYVTEAFF.

J is TRBJ2-2 and V is TRBV28; D possibly corresponds to TRBD1 (5 bases). Deletions cut 6 bases from V and 7 bases from J, with 18 bases between. Germline-derived CDR1 and CDR2 are MDHEN and SYDVKM. This CDR3 spans 15 amino acids. This CDR3 is CASSLPGSLDGELFF. In DNA, the CDR3 is TGTGCCAGCAGCCTGCCAGGGTCTCTCGACGGGGAGCTGTTTTTT.

This chain uses TRBV13 with TRBJ2-4, with TRBD1 identical over 8 bases. Germline CDR1 reads PRHDT; CDR2 reads FYEKMQ (reference sequence). CDR3 length equals 14 residues. V lost 5 bases to trimming and J lost 5 bases; unmatched junction nucleotides: 5. CDR3 in DNA: TGTGCCAGCAGCCCAGGGACAGGAGAAAACATTCAGTACTTC. Translating gives CASSPGTGENIQYF.

The chain is built from TRBV5-4 and TRBJ2-7; 7 bases are a match to TRBD2. Germline-derived CDR1 and CDR2 are SGHNT and YYREEE (reference sequence). V lost 0 bases and J lost 5; bases outside the gene matches: 8. The CDR3 sequence is 15 residues long. This chain's CDR3 is CASSLEGGRRDEQYF. In DNA form, the CDR3 reads TGTGCCAGCAGCTTGGAGGGCGGGAGAAGAGACGAGCAGTACTTC. The full variable domain, in which reference TRBV5-4 and TRBJ2-7 provide the parts outside the CDR3, is ETGVTQSPTHLIKTRGQQVTLRCSSQSGHNTVSWYQQALGQGPQFIFQYYREEENGRGNFPPRFSGLQFPNYSSELNVNALELDDSALYLCASSLEGGRRDEQYFGPGTRLTVT.

A remark on this clone: At one boundary the junction diverges from the germline segment, which might be a read error. The chain combines TRBV30 with TRBJ1-2; TRBD1 agrees at 7 bases. This CDR3 spans 12 amino acids. Germline CDR1 and CDR2: GTSNPN and SVGIG (reference sequence). The CDR3 loop is CAWSANPGQRYF. The CDR3 DNA follows: TGTGCCTGGAGTGCGAATCCGGGACAGCGGTACTTC.

The V gene is TRBV30, the J gene TRBJ2-1; 15 bases fit TRBD2. Trimming removed 0 bases from V and 7 bases from J; junction bases left unmatched: 4. Germline CDR1 GTSNPN, CDR2 SVGIG (reference sequence). The CDR3 is 16 residues long. The CDR3 DNA reads TGTGCCTGGAGTGTACCCGGACTAGCGGGGGGGAATGAGCAGTTCTTC. This codes for CAWSVPGLAGGNEQFF.

The rearrangement links TRBV3-1 (or the pseudogene TRBV3-2) to TRBJ1-2, with D possibly TRBD1 on 6 matching bases. Looked up from germline, CDR1 is LGHDT and CDR2 is YNNKEL (reference sequence). The CDR3 extends over 15 amino acids. The V end was cut by 1 base, the J end by 7 bases, with 16 bases between. The CDR3 loop reads CASSQGAGAASGYTF. The CDR3 nucleotides read TGTGCCAGCAGCCAAGGGGCAGGGGCCGCTTCTGGCTACACCTTC.

This chain uses TRBV9 with TRBJ2-3, with 11 bases matching TRBD2. The J segment lost 2 bases and the V segment lost 3 bases, leaving 8 bases of the junction unmatched. This CDR3 comprises 17 residues. Per the germline V gene, CDR1 is SGDLS and CDR2 is YYNGEE. The CDR3 spells CASSAGLAGPFTDTQYF. In nucleotides, the CDR3 is TGTGCCAGCAGCGCCGGACTAGCGGGTCCTTTCACAGATACGCAGTATTTT.

J is TRBJ1-6 and V is TRBV2; no clear D gene. V dropped 6 bases and J dropped 0 bases, with 9 bases sitting between them. This CDR3 contains 15 residues. The V gene's germline CDR1 is SNHLY and CDR2 FYNNEI. CDR3 protein: CASRIDFSYNSPLHF. CDR3 sequence (DNA): TGTGCCAGCAGGATAGACTTCTCCTATAATTCACCCCTCCACTTT.